The clone carrying this T cell receptor (beta chain) was recorded only once. Its target is unknown. These data come from a study of cytomegalovirus exposure and HLA in healthy donors. Study observations and caveats: Later analysis reportedly placed an Asian-associated ancestry cluster below the roughly 690-donor mean in N-insertions. The study designated fewer than 200 TCR beta chains cytomegalovirus-associated.

Both 60 Vbeta primers and 13 Jbeta primers went into the PCR. Source study methods: As a later analysis found, there were 70 million to 100 million unique TCR beta chains, of which around 9.9 million were shared. TCRdb keeps only in-frame clones here, not all; method: immunoSEQ multiplex PCR. V, J and clone size are taken as reported in that table, and D and trimming were inferred from the DNA itself. The table shows over 70,000 clones, with 76% occurring only once. What was sequenced was PBMCs. The TCR was taken from a male donor in good health and CMV-seronegative.

The CDR3 nucleotides read TGTGCCACCAGCAGAGATCTCGGACAGGTCCCCGAGGGGCAGTACTTC. This gives the protein CATSRDLGQVPEGQYF. This chain connects TRBV15 to TRBJ2-7; 7 nucleotides match TRBD1. CDR1 LNHNV and CDR2 YYDKDF come from the germline V gene (reference sequence). V shed 0 bases, J shed 9 bases, and the junction held 14 bases outside the gene matches. The CDR3 runs 16 residues.